The 16 T cell receptor beta chains below come from one sample, sequenced in a study of blood T cell repertoires in COVID-19. Here immunoSEQ multiplex PCR was the method, and the copy in TCRdb shows in-frame clones only, minus some. The sample has roughly 100,000 clones; 60% to 85% are singletons. The specimen sequenced was peripheral blood. Receptors originate from a man at least 80 years old with COVID-19, enrolled during active disease.

This clone was observed once. The chain uses TRBV28 and TRBJ2-7; D might be TRBD2 (5 bases). The CDR3 totals 14 residues. Per germline, CDR1 MDHEN and CDR2 SYDVKM. The ends were cut back, 8 bases at V and 6 bases at J, with 20 bases in the middle. As DNA, the CDR3 is TGTGCCAGCGTGGAGGCAGGCCCAGGTTTCGAGCAGTACTTC. Translating it yields CASVEAGPGFEQYF.

This clone was recorded a few times. The CDR3 spells CASSLSPSTGYGYTF. In nucleotides, the CDR3 is TGTGCCAGCAGTTTATCCCCCTCTACTGGCTATGGCTACACCTTC. V and J are TRBV27 and TRBJ1-2; unclear D gene. This CDR3 is built from 15 residues. CDR1 and CDR2 from the germline V gene are MNHEY and SMNVEV (reference sequence). The V end was cut by 0 bases, the J end by 4 bases, with 12 bases between.

This clone was detected a few times. The V gene is TRBV14, the J gene TRBJ2-7, with D possibly TRBD2 on 6 matching bases. This CDR3 is built from 15 residues. V shed 2 bases and J shed 2 bases, with 13 bases lying between them. Germline lookup yields CDR1 SGHDN and CDR2 FVKESK. The CDR3 bases are TGTGCCAGCAGCCAATGGTGGGGGGACCCCTACGAGCAGTACTTC. It specifies CASSQWWGDPYEQYF.

The CDR3 spells CASSFSGDFYNEQFF. The CDR3 coding sequence is TGCGCCAGCAGCTTTAGCGGGGATTTTTACAATGAGCAGTTCTTC. This chain uses TRBV4-1 with TRBJ2-1; 8 bases agree with TRBD2. This CDR3 is 15 amino acids long. V was clipped by 5 bases and J by 4 bases; unmatched bases: 7. Per germline, CDR1 MGHRA and CDR2 YSYEKL.

V gene TRBV6-6 combines with J gene TRBJ2-7, with TRBD1 identical over 7 bases. The V gene end was trimmed by 6 bases and the J gene end by 3 bases; junction bases not matched to a gene: 8. CDR1 and CDR2 from the germline V gene are MNHNY and SVGAGI (reference sequence). The CDR3 covers 14 residues. CDR3 DNA sequence: TGTGCCAGCAGAAGACAGGGTAACCACTACGAGCAGTACTTC. This codes for CASRRQGNHYEQYF.

The rearrangement joins TRBV5-1 to TRBJ2-7; 8 bases are shared with TRBD1. The germline V gene has CDR1 SGHRS and CDR2 YFSETQ. J was trimmed by 7 bases and V by 2 bases; bases with no gene match: 2. This CDR3 comprises 12 residues. The CDR3 region is CASSFTGGEQYF. As DNA, the CDR3 is TGCGCCAGCAGCTTTACAGGGGGGGAGCAGTACTTC.

The chain joins TRBV7-9 to TRBJ2-5, with D perhaps TRBD1 (5 bases). V was shortened by 7 bases and J by 2 bases, with 11 bases between the two germline ends. Germline V gene sequence: CDR1 SEHNR, CDR2 FQNEAQ (reference sequence). The CDR3 sequence is 13 residues long. CDR3 nucleotide sequence: TGTGCCAGCAACGGACACCTACAAGAGACCCAGTACTTC. Encoded protein: CASNGHLQETQYF. Together with reference TRBV7-9 and TRBJ2-5, the CDR3 gives the full variable domain: DTGVSQNPRHKITKRGQNVTFRCDPISEHNRLYWYRQTLGQGPEFLTYFQNEAQLEKSRLLSDRFSAERPKGSFSTLEIQRTEQGDSAMYLCASNGHLQETQYFGPGTRLLVL.

The genes are TRBV24-1 and TRBJ2-1; 9 bases align to TRBD1. CDR1 is KGHDR and CDR2 is SFDVKD in the germline V gene. The CDR3 extends over 15 amino acids. J was trimmed by 7 bases and V by 7 bases; bases with no gene match: 10. CDR3 amino acids: CATRPSQGQGNEQFF. CDR3 in DNA: TGTGCCACCAGGCCATCCCAGGGACAGGGAAATGAGCAGTTCTTC.

The genes are TRBV29-1 and TRBJ1-2; 10 positions agree with TRBD1. Germline assignment: CDR1 SQVTM and CDR2 ANQGSEA. The CDR3 consists of 12 residues. V trimming: 3 bases; J trimming: 5 bases; junction bases outside the gene matches: 0. The CDR3: CSVEGQGYGYTF. Here the CDR3 DNA reads TGCAGCGTTGAGGGACAGGGGTATGGCTACACCTTC.

The chain carries TRBV11-2 and TRBJ2-2; 7 nucleotides agree with TRBD2. The CDR3 is 14 residues long. V shed 6 bases, J shed 4 bases, and the junction held 5 bases outside the gene matches. Germline CDR1 SGHAT, CDR2 FQNNGV. The CDR3 DNA reads as TGTGCCAGCAGGAACCCTAGCGGCACCGGGGAGCTGTTTTTT. Translating it yields CASRNPSGTGELFF.

The chain combines TRBV7-2 with TRBJ2-1; TRBD2 matches 7 bases. CDR1 is SGHTA, CDR2 FQGNSA, per germline. V lost 1 base and J lost 6; bases outside the gene matches: 3. The CDR3 loop spans 14 amino acids. CDR3 loop: CASSLEWGGNEQFF. In DNA, the CDR3 is TGTGCCAGCAGCTTAGAATGGGGGGGCAATGAGCAGTTCTTC. The full variable domain, its missing parts supplied by reference TRBV7-2 and TRBJ2-1, is GAGVSQSPSNKVTEKGKDVELRCDPISGHTALYWYRQSLGQGLEFLIYFQGNSAPDKSGLPSDRFSAERTGGSVSTLTIQRTQQEDSAVYLCASSLEWGGNEQFFGPGTRLTVL.

The V and J genes are TRBV28 and TRBJ2-7; 10 nucleotides align to TRBD1. The CDR3 consists of 16 residues. The germline CDR1 and CDR2 sequences are MDHEN and SYDVKM. V dropped 3 bases and J dropped 5; count of bases not matched to a gene: 10. This CDR3 is CASSFPGQGVKDEQYF. The CDR3 DNA reads as TGTGCCAGCAGTTTCCCCGGACAGGGGGTTAAGGACGAGCAGTACTTC.

The V gene is TRBV5-4, the J gene TRBJ2-6, with TRBD2 as a possible D gene (7 bases). Germline V gene sequence: CDR1 SGHNT, CDR2 YYREEE (reference sequence). V was clipped by 0 bases and J by 2 bases, with 15 bases between them. The CDR3 is 18 residues long. The CDR3 sequence: CASSLARGGAAGANVLTF. The CDR3 nucleotides are TGTGCCAGCAGCTTGGCCCGAGGGGGGGCAGCTGGGGCCAACGTCCTGACTTTC.

This sequence joins TRBV5-5 and TRBJ1-1; unclear D gene. Germline CDR1 reads SGHKS; CDR2 reads YYEKEE (reference sequence). There are 12 residues in the CDR3. Between the trimmed V and J ends, which lost 2 bases and 7 bases, there was a span of 9 bases. CDR3 coding DNA: TGTGCCAGCAGCTTCGGCGGCTTTGAAGCTTTCTTT. It codes for CASSFGGFEAFF.

The chain is built from TRBV7-8 and TRBJ1-1; TRBD1 aligns across 8 bases. The CDR3 totals 14 residues. J gave up 5 bases and V 1 base, and 3 bases lay outside the gene matches. Germline CDR1 is SGHVS and CDR2 is FQNEAQ. CDR3 amino acids: CASSLGTGRTEAFF. CDR3 in DNA: TGTGCCAGCAGCTTAGGGACAGGGAGAACTGAAGCTTTCTTT.

The chain couples TRBV19 to TRBJ2-3; D ambiguous. V gave up 1 base and J gave up 1 base, with 3 bases separating them. This CDR3 is 13 amino acids long. Germline CDR1 is LNHDA and CDR2 is SQIVND (reference sequence). In nucleotides, the CDR3 is TGTGCCAGTAGTATAGCAGGCACAGATACGCAGTATTTT. This encodes CASSIAGTDTQYF.